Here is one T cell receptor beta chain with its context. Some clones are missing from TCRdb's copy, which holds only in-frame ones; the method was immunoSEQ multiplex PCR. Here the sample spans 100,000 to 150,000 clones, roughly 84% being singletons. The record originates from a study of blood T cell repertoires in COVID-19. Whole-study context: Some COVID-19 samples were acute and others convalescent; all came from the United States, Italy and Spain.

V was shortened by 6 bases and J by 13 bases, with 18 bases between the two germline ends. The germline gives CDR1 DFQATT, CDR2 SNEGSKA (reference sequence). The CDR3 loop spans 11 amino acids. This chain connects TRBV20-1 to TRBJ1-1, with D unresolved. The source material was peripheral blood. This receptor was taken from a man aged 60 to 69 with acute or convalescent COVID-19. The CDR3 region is CSASEGRFGFF. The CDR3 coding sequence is TGCAGTGCCTCTGAGGGAAGATTCGGTTTCTTT.